This TCR beta chain was found in a study of cytomegalovirus exposure and HLA in healthy donors. The germline V gene has CDR1 MDHEN and CDR2 SYDVKM. Germline trimming cut 7 bases from V and 4 bases from J; bases unmatched to any gene: 4. This CDR3 has 13 residues. The PCR used 60 Vbeta and 13 Jbeta primers. The assay was immunoSEQ multiplex PCR, and TCRdb's table has in-frame clones only and misses some. The table has 75,000 to 80,000 clones, 78% seen once. This chain uses TRBV28 with TRBJ2-3, with 8 nucleotides matching TRBD2. The sequence came from a man in his forties in good health and CMV-seronegative. The specimen was PBMCs. The CDR3 reads CASISGSADTQYF. The CDR3 DNA reads TGTGCCAGCATCAGCGGGAGCGCAGATACGCAGTATTTT.